The 21 T cell receptor beta chains below were found in one sample sequenced in a study of blood T cells in healthy people across ages. Next came a second PCR, run for 7 to 11 cycles, which used a sample-barcoded 5' primer along with a J-beta primer mix. In TCRdb, the 5' RACE reads were re-called with MiXCR into one record per CDR3 protein. The sample records roughly 800,000 distinct CDR3 sequences, over 45% being singletons. Sequenced sample: blood. These receptor sequences come from a man aged 25-45 years in good health.

The V and J genes are TRBV2 and TRBJ2-7, with no clear D. The CDR3 spans 15 residues. CDR1 is SNHLY and CDR2 is FYNNEI in the germline V gene. V lost 5 bases, J lost 0 bases, and 14 bases lay in between. CDR3 in DNA: TGTGCCAGCAGTTATACATCTATTCTCTCCTACGAGCAGTACTTC. Amino acids: CASSYTSILSYEQYF.

The sample holds a few counts of this clonotype. A much larger clone differs from this one at a single base, so this may be a read error. The gene calls are TRBV12-3 or TRBV12-4 and TRBJ1-2; D remains ambiguous. This CDR3 contains 11 residues. In nucleotides, the CDR3 is TGTACCAGCAGTTTACAATATGGCTACACCTTC. Amino acid sequence: CTSSLQYGYTF.

The gene calls are TRBV7-9 and TRBJ2-1, with TRBD2 as a possible D gene (6 bases). CDR1 and CDR2 from the germline V gene are SEHNR and FQNEAQ (reference sequence). The ends were cut back, 8 bases at V and 5 bases at J, with 13 bases in the middle. The CDR3 length is 13 residues. The CDR3 here is CASGIREDNEQFF. DNA of the CDR3: TGTGCCAGCGGAATCAGGGAGGACAATGAGCAGTTCTTC.

This rearrangement joins TRBV12-3 or TRBV12-4 to TRBJ2-1, with TRBD2 as a possible D gene (5 bases). The CDR3 spans 13 residues. Deletions cut 3 bases from V and 6 bases from J, with 9 bases between. CDR3 bases: TGTGCCAGCAGTTTCGGGGTTCTCAATGAGCAGTTCTTC. Protein product: CASSFGVLNEQFF.

This clonotype showed up just a few times. J is TRBJ2-1 and V is TRBV9; tentative D call: TRBD1 (6 bases). V was clipped by 3 bases and J by 0 bases, with 10 bases between them. Germline assignment: CDR1 SGDLS and CDR2 YYNGEE. The CDR3 covers 15 residues. The CDR3 coding sequence is TGTGCCAGCAGCGAACCACAGGGCTCCTACAATGAGCAGTTCTTC. Its translation is CASSEPQGSYNEQFF.

V usage is TRBV2 and J usage is TRBJ1-4, with 7 bases aligning to TRBD1. V lost 8 bases and J lost 0; bases outside the gene matches: 3. CDR3 length: 14 amino acids. CDR1 is SNHLY and CDR2 is FYNNEI in the germline V gene. This CDR3 is CASYRGATNEKLFF. DNA for the CDR3: TGTGCCAGCTACAGGGGTGCAACTAATGAAAAACTGTTTTTT.

This clonotype was observed a handful of times. The chain is built from TRBV29-1 and TRBJ1-1; 9 bases match TRBD1. CDR3 length: 13 amino acids. V lost 8 bases, J lost 5 bases, and 9 bases stayed unmatched. From germline, CDR1 is SQVTM and CDR2 ANQGSEA. The CDR3 DNA follows: TGCAGCCTCAGCCCGACAGGGGGAACTGAAGCTTTCTTT. Translated, it gives CSLSPTGGTEAFF.

The V and J genes are TRBV27 and TRBJ2-7, with 9 bases fitting TRBD2. The DNA end favors TRBJ2-5, so the J call may be wrong. The germline V gene has CDR1 MNHEY and CDR2 SMNVEV (reference sequence). The CDR3 loop spans 14 amino acids. The CDR3 here is CASSFKRGEETQYF. The CDR3 bases are TGTGCCAGCAGTTTCAAGCGGGGGGAAGAGACCCAGTACTTC.

The genes are TRBV9 and TRBJ1-5; possibly TRBD1 for D (5 bases). Germline V gene data show CDR1 as SGDLS and CDR2 as YYNGEE. V was cut by 4 bases and J by 8 bases, with 19 bases left in between. The CDR3 loop spans 15 amino acids. This CDR3 is CASSSDGTLSKPQHF. DNA of the CDR3: TGTGCCAGCAGCTCAGACGGGACTCTATCCAAGCCCCAGCATTTT.

The CDR3 spells CASSPFWGDPLLTDTQYF. Here the CDR3 DNA reads TGTGCCAGCAGCCCCTTTTGGGGAGACCCTCTTCTCACAGATACGCAGTATTTT. The chain combines TRBV28 with TRBJ2-3; a weak D match, TRBD2 (5 bases). The V gene's germline CDR1 is MDHEN and CDR2 SYDVKM. The V end was cut by 6 bases, the J end by 2 bases, with 24 bases between. The CDR3 sequence is 18 residues long.

The chain carries TRBV9 and TRBJ2-3; no clear D. CDR3 size: 13 residues. Trimming stripped 4 bases from V and 4 bases from J, with 10 bases between. Germline V lookup: CDR1 SGDLS, CDR2 YYNGEE. CDR3 coding DNA: TGTGCCAGCAGCCCCCAACTGTCAGATACGCAGTATTTT. Translating gives CASSPQLSDTQYF.

In this sample, this clonotype turned up a few times. The chain uses TRBV20-1 and TRBJ2-7; D is possibly TRBD1 or TRBD2 (6 bases each). Germline lookup yields CDR1 DFQATT and CDR2 SNEGSKA (reference sequence). The CDR3 runs 16 residues. With 0 bases removed from V and 0 bases from J, the gap between germline ends came to 15 bases. CDR3 loop: CSARDERGADSYEQYF. The CDR3 nucleotides are TGCAGTGCTAGAGATGAGAGGGGGGCGGACTCCTACGAGCAGTACTTC.

The genes are TRBV7-2 and TRBJ1-2; D is uncertain. CDR1 is SGHTA, CDR2 FQGNSA, per germline. Trimming removed 7 bases from V and 8 bases from J, with 17 bases in between. The CDR3 totals 13 residues. The CDR3 is CASTTGPTQGYTF. CDR3 in DNA: TGTGCCAGCACCACCGGACCCACTCAAGGCTACACCTTC.

The gene calls are TRBV20-1 and TRBJ1-2; the match to TRBD1 covers 10 bases. V shed 3 bases, J shed 7 bases, and the junction held 8 bases outside the gene matches. Germline CDR1 DFQATT, CDR2 SNEGSKA (reference sequence). This CDR3 has 14 residues. CDR3 nucleotide sequence: TGCAGTGCTAGGACAGGGGGCGATGTTCTTGGCTACACCTTC. It codes for CSARTGGDVLGYTF.

The table lists this clonotype with a few counts. The rearrangement links TRBV6-2 or TRBV6-3 to TRBJ2-7, with D perhaps TRBD1 or TRBD2 (6 bases each). Germline values: CDR1 MNHEY, CDR2 SVGEGT. V lost 0 bases, J lost 5 bases, and 14 bases lay in between. This CDR3 spans 15 amino acids. The CDR3 DNA reads TGTGCCAGCAGTTACTCGGGGGCCCGGGGGCACGAGCAGTACTTC. It codes for CASSYSGARGHEQYF.

V usage is TRBV9 and J usage is TRBJ2-2; 8 nucleotides line up with TRBD2. Germline V lookup: CDR1 SGDLS, CDR2 YYNGEE. With V trimmed by 5 bases and J by 2 bases, 8 bases remained unmatched. This CDR3 region has 16 residues. CDR3 region: CASSGREGPNTGELFF. The CDR3 DNA follows: TGTGCCAGCAGTGGACGGGAGGGACCAAACACCGGGGAGCTGTTTTTT.

V usage is TRBV9 and J usage is TRBJ2-1, with a weak D call TRBD1 (6 bases). The germline V and J ends were trimmed by 0 bases and 7 bases, with 14 bases remaining between them. The CDR3 loop spans 15 amino acids. Germline V gives CDR1 SGDLS, CDR2 YYNGEE. The CDR3 bases are TGTGCCAGCAGCGTAGAGACAGGATCGTGGAATGAGCAGTTCTTC. Translated: CASSVETGSWNEQFF.

The V gene is TRBV5-1, the J gene TRBJ2-1, with 9 bases lining up with TRBD1. This CDR3 region has 13 residues. From germline, CDR1 is SGHRS and CDR2 YFSETQ. The V and J ends lost 5 bases and 5 bases, in that order; junction bases with no gene match: 2. CDR3 in DNA: TGCGCCAGCAGAGGGGACAGGGACAATGAGCAGTTCTTC. It codes for CASRGDRDNEQFF.

V and J are TRBV7-2 and TRBJ2-1; tentatively, D is TRBD2 (5 bases). From germline, CDR1 is SGHTA and CDR2 FQGNSA. V lost 1 base and J 3 bases, leaving 13 bases between the germline ends. This CDR3 contains 16 residues. The chain's CDR3 is CASSLVDYEIYNEQFF. The DNA of the CDR3 is TGTGCCAGCAGCTTAGTAGACTACGAAATCTACAATGAGCAGTTCTTC.

The gene calls are TRBV5-1 and TRBJ2-7; 10 positions match TRBD1. The CDR3 is 16 amino acids. Germline loops: CDR1 SGHRS, CDR2 YFSETQ. Unmatched junction bases numbered 7, after V lost 0 bases and J lost 4 bases. The CDR3 loop reads CASSLGDRGHTYEQYF. In nucleotides, the CDR3 is TGCGCCAGCAGCTTGGGGGACAGGGGACATACTTACGAGCAGTACTTC.

A single count supports this clonotype. The chain recombines TRBV29-1 with TRBJ1-4; a possible D gene is TRBD1 (5 bases). Germline loops: CDR1 SQVTM, CDR2 ANQGSEA. The CDR3 length is 13 residues. With 4 bases removed from V and 3 bases from J, the gap between germline ends came to 9 bases. CDR3: CSVVPGANEKLFF. The CDR3 DNA reads TGCAGCGTTGTTCCGGGGGCTAATGAAAAACTGTTTTTT.